The 32 T cell receptor beta chains listed next were all sequenced from one sample in a study of shared clonotypes between healthy human individuals. CD45RO-negative, CCR7-selected cells formed the naive CD8 fraction, which excluded terminally differentiated effector memory CD45RA+ cells. The repertoire was sequenced with immunoSEQ multiplex PCR; TCRdb's copy has only in-frame clones and lacks some. The sample includes approximately 1.9 million clones, 80% to 95% of them seen just once. The sequenced material came from naive CD8+ T cells from PBMCs. These receptors all stem from a man between 18 and 29 years old in good health. Some clones in this sample may be carry-over from other donors' samples.

This clone has just one count. The rearrangement links TRBV7-3 to TRBJ1-2, with D unresolved. Germline loops: CDR1 SGHTA, CDR2 FQGTGA. Between the trimmed V and J ends, which lost 8 bases and 3 bases, there was a span of 7 bases. The CDR3 is made up of 11 amino acids. CDR3 region: CASRGYYGYTF. In DNA form, the CDR3 reads TGTGCCAGCCGGGGATACTATGGCTACACCTTC.

The chain couples TRBV28 to TRBJ2-7; 7 bases fit TRBD2. V was clipped by 3 bases and J by 7 bases; unmatched bases: 9. Germline V lookup: CDR1 MDHEN, CDR2 SYDVKM. The CDR3 has 14 amino acids. The CDR3 coding sequence is TGTGCCAGCAGTTTGGCGGGGGTTTTTGGGGAGCAGTACTTC. It translates to CASSLAGVFGEQYF. The full variable domain, in which reference TRBV28 and TRBJ2-7 provide the parts outside the CDR3, is DVKVTQSSRYLVKRTGEKVFLECVQDMDHENMFWYRQDPGLGLRLIYFSYDVKMKEKGDIPEGYSVSREKKERFSLILESASTNQTSMYLCASSLAGVFGEQYFGPGTRLTVT.

This clone was counted once. This sequence joins TRBV28 and TRBJ2-1; possibly TRBD2 for D (5 bases). Looked up from germline, CDR1 is MDHEN and CDR2 is SYDVKM. CDR3 length: 15 residues. With 2 bases removed from V and 5 bases from J, the gap between germline ends came to 13 bases. The CDR3 sequence is CASSLPFDGNNEQFF. CDR3 DNA: TGTGCCAGCAGTTTACCCTTTGACGGGAACAATGAGCAGTTCTTC.

The rearrangement uses TRBV5-1 and TRBJ1-1; a weak D match, TRBD1 (5 bases). The CDR3 contains 16 residues. Trimming took off 0 bases at V and 4 bases at J, with 16 bases between the two ends. Germline-derived CDR1 and CDR2 are SGHRS and YFSETQ. In DNA form, the CDR3 reads TGCGCCAGCAGCTTGGAAATAGGGAGCGGGGGCACTGAAGCTTTCTTT. Protein sequence: CASSLEIGSGGTEAFF.

This chain links TRBV28 with TRBJ2-1; D not certain. Trimming removed 6 bases at V and 7 bases at J, with 19 bases between. The CDR3 contains 15 residues. Germline V gives CDR1 MDHEN, CDR2 SYDVKM. The CDR3 DNA reads as TGTGCCAGCAGCACCGACAAAAGACTGGCGAATGAGCAGTTCTTC. Residues: CASSTDKRLANEQFF.

CDR3 amino acids: CASSLGLKGVEQYF. CDR3 nucleotide sequence: TGTGCCAGCAGCTTAGGCCTAAAGGGAGTCGAGCAGTACTTC. V is TRBV13 and J is TRBJ2-7; TRBD2 is a possible D gene (5 bases). Between the trimmed V and J ends, which lost 0 bases and 6 bases, there was a span of 12 bases. CDR1 and CDR2 (germline): PRHDT, FYEKMQ (reference sequence). The CDR3 loop spans 14 amino acids.

The CDR3 bases are TGCGCCAGCAGCCAGGACCCTAACTATGGCTACACCTTC. Its protein product is CASSQDPNYGYTF. This rearrangement joins TRBV4-1 to TRBJ1-2; D is undetermined. Trimming took off 3 bases at V and 0 bases at J, with 5 bases between the two ends. The CDR3 is 13 amino acids. Germline CDR1 MGHRA, CDR2 YSYEKL.

This rearrangement joins TRBV4-2 to TRBJ2-5, with 8 bases that match TRBD2. CDR1 is LGHNA, CDR2 YNFKEQ, per germline. The CDR3 contains 16 residues. V lost 0 bases and J lost 0; bases outside the gene matches: 3. The CDR3 nucleotides read TGTGCCAGCAGCCAAGAGAGCGGGGGAGACCAAGAGACCCAGTACTTC. Encoded protein: CASSQESGGDQETQYF.

With respect to this clone: Other DNA sequences in the sample encode the same CDR3. J is TRBJ2-1 and V is TRBV5-4; D gene unclear. CDR3 length equals 14 residues. Germline V gene sequence: CDR1 SGHNT, CDR2 YYREEE (reference sequence). The V gene lost 1 base and the J gene lost 6 bases, with 11 bases spanning the gap. The chain's CDR3 is CASSLKGAGNEQFF. CDR3 in DNA: TGTGCCAGCAGCTTGAAAGGAGCAGGCAATGAGCAGTTCTTC.

The V gene is TRBV4-2, the J gene TRBJ2-5, with D unresolved. The closer fit of TRBJ2-7 to the DNA end suggests the J call may be wrong. The germline CDR1 and CDR2 sequences are LGHNA and YNFKEQ. This CDR3 has 15 residues. Written as DNA, the CDR3 is TGTGCCAGCAGCCCCCCATCACAGCCCATCTACGAGCAGTACTTC. Translated, it gives CASSPPSQPIYEQYF.

The chain employs TRBV9 and TRBJ2-6, with 14 nucleotides matching TRBD2. Germline V CDR1 and CDR2: SGDLS, YYNGEE. V lost 3 bases to trimming and J lost 0 bases; unmatched junction nucleotides: 5. The CDR3 runs to 19 residues. The CDR3 loop reads CASSARTSGGNSGANVLTF. DNA of the CDR3: TGTGCCAGCAGCGCAAGGACTAGCGGGGGGAACTCTGGGGCCAACGTCCTGACTTTC. The complete variable domain, with remaining parts taken from reference TRBV9 and TRBJ2-6, reads DSGVTQTPKHLITATGQRVTLRCSPRSGDLSVYWYQQSLDQGLQFLIQYYNGEERAKGNILERFSAQQFPDLHSELNLSSLELGDSALYFCASSARTSGGNSGANVLTFGAGSRLTVL.

This rearrangement joins TRBV27 to TRBJ2-3, with 8 nucleotides matching TRBD1. Trimming at V came to 2 bases and at J to 3 bases, leaving 4 bases not matched to a gene. This CDR3 spans 15 amino acids. CDR1 is MNHEY, CDR2 SMNVEV, per germline (reference sequence). CDR3 coding DNA: TGTGCCAGCAGTTTAAGACAGGGGATTACAGATACGCAGTATTTT. Protein product: CASSLRQGITDTQYF.

This chain joins TRBV7-2 and TRBJ1-3, with D maybe TRBD1 (6 bases). Trimming left V 6 bases short and J 1 base short, with 16 bases between. Germline-derived CDR1 and CDR2 are SGHTA and FQGNSA. The CDR3 runs to 16 residues. The CDR3 DNA reads TGTGCCAGCAGGCTAGACAGGTATTCTTCTGGAAACACCATATATTTT. Its translation is CASRLDRYSSGNTIYF.

This chain joins TRBV5-8 and TRBJ2-7; a possible D gene is TRBD1 (6 bases). The CDR3 is 13 residues long. V gave up 2 bases and J gave up 5 bases, with 11 bases separating them. The V gene's germline CDR1 is SGHTS and CDR2 YDEGEE. The CDR3 DNA is TGTGCCAGCAGCTTCAACAGGGTTGACGAGCAGTACTTC. This encodes CASSFNRVDEQYF.

The chain links TRBV6-6 to TRBJ1-2, with D uncertain. CDR1 is MNHNY and CDR2 is SVGAGI in the germline V gene (reference sequence). V dropped 4 bases and J dropped 9 bases, with 12 bases sitting between them. The CDR3 runs to 12 residues. The CDR3 reads CASSFRRDRYTF. In DNA, the CDR3 is TGTGCCAGCAGTTTCAGACGCGACCGCTACACCTTC.

J is TRBJ1-2 and V is TRBV5-1, with 10 bases aligning to TRBD1. The germline V gene encodes CDR1 SGHRS and CDR2 YFSETQ. CDR3 length: 14 amino acids. Unmatched junction bases numbered 4, after V lost 4 bases and J lost 4 bases. The CDR3 nucleotides are TGCGCCAGCAGCCCCGGGACAGGGGTCTATGGCTACACCTTC. Its protein product is CASSPGTGVYGYTF.

The gene calls are TRBV27 and TRBJ1-2, with 8 nucleotides matching TRBD1. The V gene end was trimmed by 5 bases and the J gene end by 3 bases; junction bases not matched to a gene: 8. The CDR3 runs to 15 residues. CDR1 and CDR2 (germline): MNHEY, SMNVEV (reference sequence). The CDR3 nucleotides read TGTGCCAGCAGTCTTTTAGGACAGGGTTACTATGGCTACACCTTC. The encoded protein is CASSLLGQGYYGYTF.

The CDR3 sequence is CASSQDNGVFYGYTF. In nucleotides, the CDR3 is TGCGCCAGCAGCCAAGATAATGGGGTTTTCTATGGCTACACCTTC. This chain links TRBV4-1 with TRBJ1-2, with unresolved D. Germline V gene lookup returns CDR1 MGHRA and CDR2 YSYEKL. CDR3 length: 15 residues. The ends were cut back, 0 bases at V and 4 bases at J, with 12 bases in the middle.

The chain couples TRBV29-1 to TRBJ2-5; possibly TRBD2 for D (5 bases). V was trimmed by 8 bases and J by 5 bases, leaving 24 bases between them. The germline V gene has CDR1 SQVTM and CDR2 ANQGSEA. The CDR3 has 15 amino acids. The DNA for the CDR3 is TGCAGCCACCTTCTCGGGGTAGGCTCTGTCGAGACCCAGTACTTC. Translating gives CSHLLGVGSVETQYF. The entire variable domain, with the rest obtained from reference TRBV29-1 and TRBJ2-5, is as follows: SAVISQKPSRDICQRGTSLTIQCQVDSQVTMMFWYRQQPGQSLTLIATANQGSEATYESGFVIDKFPISRPNLTFSTLTVSNMSPEDSSIYLCSHLLGVGSVETQYFGPGTRLLVL.

This sequence joins TRBV28 and TRBJ1-2; no clear D gene. V lost 5 bases and J lost 5, with 12 bases in between. CDR1 and CDR2 (germline): MDHEN, SYDVKM. There are 13 residues in the CDR3. The chain's CDR3 is CASSPTWAYGYTF. CDR3 bases: TGTGCCAGCAGTCCTACGTGGGCTTATGGCTACACCTTC.

Remarks on this clone: An end of the junction does not agree with germline; a read error may underlie this. This specimen includes other DNA sequences encoding the same CDR3. The genes are TRBV9 and TRBJ2-1, with D unclear. This CDR3 contains 12 residues. CDR1 is SGDLS and CDR2 is YYNGEE in the germline V gene. Here the CDR3 reads CASSVGNTEQFF. CDR3 nucleotide sequence: TGTGCCAGCAGCGTAGGGAATACCGAGCAATTCTTC.

J is TRBJ2-1 and V is TRBV19, with 10 bases matching TRBD2. Losses at the gene ends were 8 bases for V and 4 bases for J; bases not matched to a gene: 5. This CDR3 is 14 amino acids long. Germline CDR1 LNHDA, CDR2 SQIVND (reference sequence). The CDR3 bases are TGTGCCAGTGCCGGACTAGCGGCATACAATGAGCAGTTCTTC. Translating gives CASAGLAAYNEQFF.

The chain has TRBV5-6 and TRBJ1-1; perhaps TRBD1 as D (5 bases). The CDR3 is made up of 13 amino acids. Germline V gene data show CDR1 as SGHDT and CDR2 as YYEEEE. V gave up 6 bases and J gave up 2 bases, with 11 bases separating them. The CDR3 DNA is TGTGCCAGCATGGGGGGTGGAAACACTGAAGCTTTCTTT. Protein: CASMGGGNTEAFF.

This chain uses TRBV11-2 with TRBJ2-7, with 10 bases aligning to TRBD2. Trimming at V came to 0 bases and at J to 3 bases, leaving 5 bases not matched to a gene. The CDR3 runs to 16 residues. In germline, CDR1 is SGHAT, CDR2 FQNNGV. This CDR3 is CASSLDSQREGYEQYF. The CDR3 coding sequence is TGTGCCAGCAGCTTAGATAGTCAGCGGGAGGGCTACGAGCAGTACTTC.

The CDR3, as DNA: TGTGCCAGCAGCGGTGGACAGGGGAATTCCTACGAGCAGTACTTC. It yields the protein CASSGGQGNSYEQYF. The V call is TRBV11-2, the J call TRBJ2-7, with 9 bases fitting TRBD1. V was clipped by 5 bases and J by 1 base; unmatched bases: 6. The length of the CDR3 is 15 residues. CDR1 and CDR2 (germline): SGHAT, FQNNGV.

The count of this clone is one. The chain recombines TRBV2 with TRBJ2-6, with D maybe TRBD1 (6 bases). This CDR3 has 18 residues. Trimming cost V 10 bases and J 0 bases, with 22 bases left between them. From germline, CDR1 is SNHLY and CDR2 FYNNEI. The CDR3 nucleotides read TGTGCCACCCTAGCCCCTGACAGGACGATCTCTGGGGCCAACGTCCTGACTTTC. Translation gives CATLAPDRTISGANVLTF.

This clone has just a few counts. This chain connects TRBV4-1 to TRBJ2-7; D is possibly TRBD2 (6 bases). The CDR3 is made up of 14 amino acids. The V gene's germline CDR1 is MGHRA and CDR2 YSYEKL. Trimming left V 0 bases short and J 2 bases short, with 8 bases between. CDR3 in amino acids: CASSQDPGAYEQYF. The CDR3 DNA reads TGCGCCAGCAGCCAAGATCCGGGGGCCTACGAGCAGTACTTC.

This clone has just one count. This chain uses TRBV28 with TRBJ2-5, with D perhaps matching TRBD1 (5 bases). From germline, CDR1 is MDHEN and CDR2 SYDVKM. The length of the CDR3 is 15 residues. V lost 0 bases to trimming and J lost 2 bases, with 10 bases between them. CDR3 DNA: TGTGCCAGCAGTTTATGGCAGGGCCGACAAGAGACCCAGTACTTC. Its protein is CASSLWQGRQETQYF.

The chain uses TRBV28 and TRBJ1-1; D gene uncertain. Looked up from germline, CDR1 is MDHEN and CDR2 is SYDVKM. The CDR3 loop spans 14 amino acids. V shed 2 bases and J shed 4 bases, with 11 bases lying between them. The CDR3 reads CASSLSQSGTEAFF. The CDR3 DNA follows: TGTGCCAGCAGTTTAAGCCAATCGGGCACTGAAGCTTTCTTT.

Comments on this clone: The sample carries other DNA sequences with the same CDR3. J is TRBJ2-3 and V is TRBV4-3; D is unresolved. Germline CDR1 is LGHNA and CDR2 is YSLEER. V lost 0 bases and J lost 2, with 9 bases in between. The CDR3 extends over 15 amino acids. The CDR3 spells CASSQDRDYTDTQYF. CDR3 nucleotides: TGCGCCAGCAGCCAAGATCGCGATTACACAGATACGCAGTATTTT.

This sequence joins TRBV29-1 and TRBJ2-5, with D possibly being TRBD1 or TRBD2 (5 bases each). The J call may be faulty, since TRBJ2-7 better matches the DNA end. The CDR3 spans 14 residues. Germline loops: CDR1 SQVTM, CDR2 ANQGSEA. In nucleotides, the CDR3 is TGCAGCGTTGAGCCGAGGTCGGGACCCTACGAGCAGTACTTC. It encodes CSVEPRSGPYEQYF.

The rearrangement joins TRBV4-3 to TRBJ1-2; the D is unclear. The germline V gene has CDR1 LGHNA and CDR2 YSLEER. The CDR3 is 15 residues long. V shed 0 bases and J shed 2 bases, with 10 bases lying between them. The CDR3 protein is CASSQDLTMNYGYTF. DNA for the CDR3: TGCGCCAGCAGCCAAGATCTGACAATGAACTATGGCTACACCTTC.